This entry describes one TCR beta chain. Its antigen remains unidentified. Blood samples were obtained at baseline, cycle 4 day 1, and cycle 7 day 1. This specimen belongs to a study of OX40 agonist ivuxolimab in advanced cancers. Sequencing used immunoSEQ multiplex PCR; TCRdb keeps in-frame clones, though not all of them. The sample records 70,000 to 95,000 clones, approximately 85% being singletons. General study points: Expanded clones were, on average, more numerous among CD8+ T cells than CD4+.

CDR1 and CDR2 (germline): SNHLY, FYNNEI. The length of the CDR3 is 13 residues. V was shortened by 7 bases and J by 5 bases, with 12 bases between the two germline ends. This receptor was obtained from an adult with an advanced solid tumor such as melanoma, head and neck, liver or kidney cancer. The sample in question was CD4+ or CD8+ T cells sorted from blood, obtained in a trial of the OX40 agonist ivuxolimab. The gene calls are TRBV2 and TRBJ1-5; no definite D call. In DNA, the CDR3 is TGTGCCAGCACTCTGCGGCGGGATCAGCCCCAGCATTTT. Its protein is CASTLRRDQPQHF.